The T cell receptor (beta chain) described here comes from a study of cytomegalovirus exposure and HLA in healthy donors. The study's findings and limits: A missense DCLRE1C variant was associated with V- and J-gene trimming of TCR beta chains in a later analysis, and an independent cohort replicated the association. A previous analysis found most TCR beta V segments productive roughly 90% or roughly 30% of the time.

Healthy people donating bone marrow made up the donors. Donors had nominal health at sampling but likely had unrecorded immune exposures. As to this clone: Its antigen is not known.

The PCR employed 60 Vbeta primers together with 13 Jbeta primers. Sequenced by immunoSEQ multiplex PCR; TCRdb stores in-frame clones only, minus some. The sample includes more than 95,000 clones, over 60% of them seen just once. Per the germline V gene, CDR1 is LNHNV and CDR2 is YYDKDF (reference sequence). The ends lost 0 bases at V and 7 bases at J; junction bases unmatched: 8. There are 16 residues in the CDR3. The receptor was derived from a woman younger than 35 in good health and CMV-seropositive. The source material was PBMCs. J is TRBJ2-2 and V is TRBV15; 7 bases map to TRBD2. The CDR3 protein is CATSRDNAGEGGELFF. CDR3 nucleotide sequence: TGTGCCACCAGCAGAGATAACGCGGGAGAGGGCGGGGAGCTGTTTTTT.